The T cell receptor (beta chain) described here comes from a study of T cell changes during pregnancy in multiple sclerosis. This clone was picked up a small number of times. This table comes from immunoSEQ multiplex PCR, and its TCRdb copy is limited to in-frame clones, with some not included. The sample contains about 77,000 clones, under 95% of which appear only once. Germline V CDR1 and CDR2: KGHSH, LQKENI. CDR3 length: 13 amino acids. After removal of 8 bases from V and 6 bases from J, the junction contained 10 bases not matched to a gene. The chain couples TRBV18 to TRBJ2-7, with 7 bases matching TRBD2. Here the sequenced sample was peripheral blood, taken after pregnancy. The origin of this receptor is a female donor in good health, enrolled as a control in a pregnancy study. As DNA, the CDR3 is TGTGCCAGCACCACGATGGGGGGGAGCGAGCAGTACTTC. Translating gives CASTTMGGSEQYF.